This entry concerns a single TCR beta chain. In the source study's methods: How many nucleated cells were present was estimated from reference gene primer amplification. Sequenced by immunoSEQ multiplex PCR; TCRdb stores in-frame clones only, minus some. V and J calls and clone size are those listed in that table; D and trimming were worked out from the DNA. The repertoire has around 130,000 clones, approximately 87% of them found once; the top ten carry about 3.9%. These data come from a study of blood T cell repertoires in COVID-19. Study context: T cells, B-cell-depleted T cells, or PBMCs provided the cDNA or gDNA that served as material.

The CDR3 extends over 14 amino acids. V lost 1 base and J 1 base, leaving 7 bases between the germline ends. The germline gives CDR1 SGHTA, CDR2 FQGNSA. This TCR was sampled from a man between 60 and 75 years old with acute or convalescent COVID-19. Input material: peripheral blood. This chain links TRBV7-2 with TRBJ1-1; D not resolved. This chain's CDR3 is CASSLEWANTEAFF. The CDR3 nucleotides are TGTGCCAGCAGCTTAGAATGGGCGAACACTGAAGCTTTCTTT.